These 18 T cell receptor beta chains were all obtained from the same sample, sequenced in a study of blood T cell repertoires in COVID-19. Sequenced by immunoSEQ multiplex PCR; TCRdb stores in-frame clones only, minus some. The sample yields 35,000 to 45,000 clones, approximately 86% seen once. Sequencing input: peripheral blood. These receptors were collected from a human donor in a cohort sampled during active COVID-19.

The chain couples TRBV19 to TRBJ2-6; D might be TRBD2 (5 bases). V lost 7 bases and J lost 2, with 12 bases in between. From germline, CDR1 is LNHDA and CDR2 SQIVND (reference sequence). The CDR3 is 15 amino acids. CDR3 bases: TGTGCCAGTACCACCCCGGGGACTGGGGCCAACGTCCTGACTTTC. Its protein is CASTTPGTGANVLTF.

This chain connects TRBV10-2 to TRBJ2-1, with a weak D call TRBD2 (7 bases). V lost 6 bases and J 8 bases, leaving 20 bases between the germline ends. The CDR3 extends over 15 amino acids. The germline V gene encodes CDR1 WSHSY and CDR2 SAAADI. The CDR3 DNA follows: TGCGCCAGCAGCCCGCGCAGTGGGGGGGCCTATGAGCAGTTCTTC. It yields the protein CASSPRSGGAYEQFF.

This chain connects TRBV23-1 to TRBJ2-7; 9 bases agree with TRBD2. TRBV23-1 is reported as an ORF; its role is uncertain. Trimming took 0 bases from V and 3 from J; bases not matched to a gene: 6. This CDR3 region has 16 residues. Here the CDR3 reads CASSQSRGGDVYEQYF. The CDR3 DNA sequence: TGCGCCAGCAGTCAATCGCGCGGGGGGGATGTCTACGAGCAGTACTTC.

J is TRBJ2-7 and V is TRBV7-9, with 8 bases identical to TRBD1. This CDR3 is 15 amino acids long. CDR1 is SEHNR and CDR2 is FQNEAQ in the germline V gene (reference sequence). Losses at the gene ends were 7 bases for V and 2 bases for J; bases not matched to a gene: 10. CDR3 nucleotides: TGTGCCAGCAAAACAGGGGGTAGGACGCCCTACGAGCAGTACTTC. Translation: CASKTGGRTPYEQYF.

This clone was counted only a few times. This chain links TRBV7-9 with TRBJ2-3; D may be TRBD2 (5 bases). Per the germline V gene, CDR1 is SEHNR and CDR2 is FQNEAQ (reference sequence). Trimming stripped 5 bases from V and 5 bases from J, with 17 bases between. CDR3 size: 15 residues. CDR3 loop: CASSLTSALGDTQYF. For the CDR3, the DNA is TGTGCCAGCAGCCTAACTAGTGCTCTGGGAGATACGCAGTATTTT.

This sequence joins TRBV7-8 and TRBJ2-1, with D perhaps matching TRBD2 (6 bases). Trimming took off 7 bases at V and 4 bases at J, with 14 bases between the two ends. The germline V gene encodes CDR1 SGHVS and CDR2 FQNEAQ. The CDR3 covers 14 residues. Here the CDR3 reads CASTIAARYNEQFF. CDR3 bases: TGTGCCAGCACGATAGCGGCACGTTACAATGAGCAGTTCTTC. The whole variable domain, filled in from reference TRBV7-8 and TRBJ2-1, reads GAGVSQSPRYKVAKRGQDVALRCDPISGHVSLFWYQQALGQGPEFLTYFQNEAQLDKSGLPSDRFFAERPEGSVSTLKIQRTQQEDSAVYLCASTIAARYNEQFFGPGTRLTVL.

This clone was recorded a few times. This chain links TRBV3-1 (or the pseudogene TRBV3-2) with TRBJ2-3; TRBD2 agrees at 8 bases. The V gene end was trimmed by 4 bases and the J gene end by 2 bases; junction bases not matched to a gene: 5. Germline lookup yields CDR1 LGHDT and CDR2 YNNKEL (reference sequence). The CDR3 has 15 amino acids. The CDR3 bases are TGTGCCAGCAGCCCGGGACTAGTTACCACAGATACGCAGTATTTT. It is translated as CASSPGLVTTDTQYF.

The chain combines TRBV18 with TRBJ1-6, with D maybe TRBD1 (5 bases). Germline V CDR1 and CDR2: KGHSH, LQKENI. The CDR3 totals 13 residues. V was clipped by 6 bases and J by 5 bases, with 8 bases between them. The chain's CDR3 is CASSPRDNSPLHF. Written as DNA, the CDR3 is TGTGCCAGCTCCCCCAGGGATAATTCACCCCTCCACTTT.

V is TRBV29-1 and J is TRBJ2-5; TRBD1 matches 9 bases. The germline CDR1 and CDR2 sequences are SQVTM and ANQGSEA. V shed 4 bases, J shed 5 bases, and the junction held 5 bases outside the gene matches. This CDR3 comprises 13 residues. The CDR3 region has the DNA TGCAGCGTTGCGGGGACAGGGAGGGAGACCCAGTACTTC. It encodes CSVAGTGRETQYF.

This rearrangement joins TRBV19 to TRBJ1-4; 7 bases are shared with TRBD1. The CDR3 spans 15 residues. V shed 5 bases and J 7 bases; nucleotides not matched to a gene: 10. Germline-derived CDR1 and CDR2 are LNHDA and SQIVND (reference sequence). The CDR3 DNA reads TGTGCCAGTAGTCCACCAGACAGGGTGGGTGAAAAACTGTTTTTT. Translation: CASSPPDRVGEKLFF.

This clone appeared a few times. The CDR3 loop reads CASSFGSRTDTQYF. DNA of the CDR3: TGTGCCAGCAGCTTCGGTAGCCGCACAGATACGCAGTATTTT. V and J are TRBV7-9 and TRBJ2-3; D call uncertain. Germline CDR1 reads SEHNR; CDR2 reads FQNEAQ (reference sequence). This CDR3 is 14 amino acids long. V shed 3 bases and J shed 1 base, with 8 bases lying between them.

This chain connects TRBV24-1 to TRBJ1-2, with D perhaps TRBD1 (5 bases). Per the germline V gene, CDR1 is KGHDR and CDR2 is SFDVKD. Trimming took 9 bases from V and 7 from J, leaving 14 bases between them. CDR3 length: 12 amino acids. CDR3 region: CATEGGASGYTF. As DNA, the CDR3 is TGTGCCACCGAGGGAGGGGCGAGTGGCTACACCTTC.

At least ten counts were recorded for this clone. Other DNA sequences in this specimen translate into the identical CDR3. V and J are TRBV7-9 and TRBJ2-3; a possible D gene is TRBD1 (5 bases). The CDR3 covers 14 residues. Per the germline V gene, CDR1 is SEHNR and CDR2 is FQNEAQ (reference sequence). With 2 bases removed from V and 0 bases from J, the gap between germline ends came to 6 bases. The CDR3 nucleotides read TGTGCCAGCAGCTTACAGGGAAGCACAGATACGCAGTATTTT. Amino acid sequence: CASSLQGSTDTQYF.

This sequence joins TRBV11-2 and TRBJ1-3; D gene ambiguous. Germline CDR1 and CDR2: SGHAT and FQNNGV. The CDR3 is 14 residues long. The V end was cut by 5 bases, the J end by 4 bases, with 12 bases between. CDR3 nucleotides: TGTGCCAGCAGCCGGGAGGGTCACGGAAACACCATATATTTT. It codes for CASSREGHGNTIYF. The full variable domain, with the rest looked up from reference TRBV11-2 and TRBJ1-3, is EAGVAQSPRYKIIEKRQSVAFWCNPISGHATLYWYQQILGQGPKLLIQFQNNGVVDDSQLPKDRFSAERLKGVDSTLKIQPAKLEDSAVYLCASSREGHGNTIYFGEGSWLTVV.

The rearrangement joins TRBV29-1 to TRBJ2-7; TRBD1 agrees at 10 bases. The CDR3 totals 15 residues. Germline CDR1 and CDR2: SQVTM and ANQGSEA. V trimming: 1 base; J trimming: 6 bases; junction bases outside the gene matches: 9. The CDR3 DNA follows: TGCAGCGTTGAAGTTATGACAGGGGGCGCGTTCGAGCAGTACTTC. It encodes CSVEVMTGGAFEQYF.

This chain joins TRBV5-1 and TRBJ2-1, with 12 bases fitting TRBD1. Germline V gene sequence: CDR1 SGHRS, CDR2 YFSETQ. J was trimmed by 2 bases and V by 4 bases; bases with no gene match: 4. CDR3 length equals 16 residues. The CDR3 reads CASSPGTGGPYNEQFF. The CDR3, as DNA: TGCGCCAGCAGCCCCGGGACAGGGGGCCCCTACAATGAGCAGTTCTTC.

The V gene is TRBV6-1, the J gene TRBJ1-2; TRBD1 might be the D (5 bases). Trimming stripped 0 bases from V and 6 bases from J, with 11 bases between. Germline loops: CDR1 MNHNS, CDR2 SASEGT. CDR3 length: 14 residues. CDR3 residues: CASSEAEGKDGYTF. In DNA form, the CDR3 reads TGTGCCAGCAGTGAAGCGGAGGGGAAAGATGGCTACACCTTC.

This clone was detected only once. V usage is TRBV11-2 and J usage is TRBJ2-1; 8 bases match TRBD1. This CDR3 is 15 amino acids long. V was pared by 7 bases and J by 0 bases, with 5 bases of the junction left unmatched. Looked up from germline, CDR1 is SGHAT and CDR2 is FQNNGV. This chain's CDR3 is CASTGTGRSYNEQFF. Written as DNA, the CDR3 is TGTGCCAGCACCGGGACAGGACGCTCCTACAATGAGCAGTTCTTC.